This TCR beta chain came from a study of shared clonotypes between healthy human individuals. In the original workflow: There were no quality scores in the junction-only immunoSEQ sequences, so filtering differed. Using immunoSEQ multiplex PCR, the repertoire was profiled, and TCRdb retains in-frame clones only, with some absent. From that table come the V and J calls and clone size; the DNA was used to work out D and trimming. Of approximately 2,000,000 clones in the sample, 93% are singletons; the top ten hold 1.5% to 2%. This clone was detected a few times. CD45RO-negative, CCR7-positively selected cells formed the naive CD8 fraction, excluding terminally differentiated effector memory CD45RA+ cells. The sequence derives from a man aged 18-30 years in good health. Some clones in this sample may be carry-over from other donors' samples. The sequenced material came from naive CD8+ T cells from PBMCs.

CDR3 nucleotide sequence: TGTGCCAGCGGTAGCGGGAGAGGCTACAATGAGCAGTTCTTC. This encodes CASGSGRGYNEQFF. The chain couples TRBV2 to TRBJ2-1; TRBD2 aligns across 9 bases. The CDR3 is made up of 14 amino acids. In germline, CDR1 is SNHLY, CDR2 FYNNEI. V dropped 8 bases and J dropped 3; count of bases not matched to a gene: 5.